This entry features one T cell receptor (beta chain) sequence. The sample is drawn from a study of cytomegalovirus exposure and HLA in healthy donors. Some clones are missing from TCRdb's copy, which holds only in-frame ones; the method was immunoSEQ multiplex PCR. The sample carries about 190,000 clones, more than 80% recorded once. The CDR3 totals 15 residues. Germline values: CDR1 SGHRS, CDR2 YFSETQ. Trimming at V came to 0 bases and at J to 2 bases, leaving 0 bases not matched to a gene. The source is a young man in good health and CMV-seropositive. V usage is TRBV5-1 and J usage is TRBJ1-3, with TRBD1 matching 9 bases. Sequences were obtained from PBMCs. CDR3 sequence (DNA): TGCGCCAGCAGCTTGGACAGGGGGCCTGGAAACACCATATATTTT. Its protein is CASSLDRGPGNTIYF.